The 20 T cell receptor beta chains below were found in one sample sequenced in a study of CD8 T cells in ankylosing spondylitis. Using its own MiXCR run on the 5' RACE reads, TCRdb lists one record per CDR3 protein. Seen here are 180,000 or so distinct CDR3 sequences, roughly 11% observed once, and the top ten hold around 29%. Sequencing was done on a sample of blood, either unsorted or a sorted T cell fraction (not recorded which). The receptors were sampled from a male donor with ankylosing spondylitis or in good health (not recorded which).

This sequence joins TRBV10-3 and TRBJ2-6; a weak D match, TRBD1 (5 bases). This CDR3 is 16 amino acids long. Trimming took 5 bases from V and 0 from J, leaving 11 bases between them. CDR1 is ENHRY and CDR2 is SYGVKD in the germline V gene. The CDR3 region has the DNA TGTGCCATCAGTCCAGGGTTAGACTCTGGGGCCAACGTCCTGACTTTC. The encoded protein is CAISPGLDSGANVLTF.

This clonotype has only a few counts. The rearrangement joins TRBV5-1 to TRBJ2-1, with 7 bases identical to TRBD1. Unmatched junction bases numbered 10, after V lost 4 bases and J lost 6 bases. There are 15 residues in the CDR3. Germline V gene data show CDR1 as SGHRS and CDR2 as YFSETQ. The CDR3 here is CASSLGTVRINEQFF. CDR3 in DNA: TGCGCCAGCAGCCTAGGGACAGTCCGGATCAATGAGCAGTTCTTC.

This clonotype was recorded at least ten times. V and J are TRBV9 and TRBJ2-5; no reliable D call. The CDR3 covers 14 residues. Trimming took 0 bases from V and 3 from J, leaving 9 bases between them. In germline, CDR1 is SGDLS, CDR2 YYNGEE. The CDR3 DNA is TGTGCCAGCAGCGTAGCTGGCAGGAAAGAGACCCAGTACTTC. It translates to CASSVAGRKETQYF.

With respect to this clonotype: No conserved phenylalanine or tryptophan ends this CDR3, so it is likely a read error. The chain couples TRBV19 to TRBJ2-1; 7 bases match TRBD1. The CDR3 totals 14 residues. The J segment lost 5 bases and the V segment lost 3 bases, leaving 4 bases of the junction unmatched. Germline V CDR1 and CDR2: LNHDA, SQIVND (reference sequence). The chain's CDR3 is CASSIRDRNNEQFL. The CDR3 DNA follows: TGTGCCAGTAGTATTAGGGACAGAAACAATGAGCAGTTCTTA.

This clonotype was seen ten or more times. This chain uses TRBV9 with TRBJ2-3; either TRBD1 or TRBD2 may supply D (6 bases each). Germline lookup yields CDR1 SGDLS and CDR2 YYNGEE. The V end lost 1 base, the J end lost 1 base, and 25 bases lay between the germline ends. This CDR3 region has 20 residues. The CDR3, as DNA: TGTGCCAGCAGCGTAAGGGGGGTGTGGGCGCTGCAGGGAGGCACAGATACGCAGTATTTT. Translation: CASSVRGVWALQGGTDTQYF.

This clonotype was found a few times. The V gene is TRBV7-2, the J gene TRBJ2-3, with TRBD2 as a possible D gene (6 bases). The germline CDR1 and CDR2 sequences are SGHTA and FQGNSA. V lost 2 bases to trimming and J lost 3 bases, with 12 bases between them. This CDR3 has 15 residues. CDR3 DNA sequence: TGTGCCAGCAGCTTACGCCGACTAGAGACAGATACGCAGTATTTT. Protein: CASSLRRLETDTQYF.

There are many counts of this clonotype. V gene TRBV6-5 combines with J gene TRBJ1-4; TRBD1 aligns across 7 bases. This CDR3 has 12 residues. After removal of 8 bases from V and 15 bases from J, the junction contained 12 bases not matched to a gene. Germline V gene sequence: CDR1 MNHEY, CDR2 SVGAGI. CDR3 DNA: TGTGCCAGCCTCCTATCCGGGGACAGTATGTTTTTT. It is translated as CASLLSGDSMFF.

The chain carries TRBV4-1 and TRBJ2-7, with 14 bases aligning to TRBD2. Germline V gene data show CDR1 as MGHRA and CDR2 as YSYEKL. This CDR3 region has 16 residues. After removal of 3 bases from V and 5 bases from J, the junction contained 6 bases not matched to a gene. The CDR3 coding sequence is TGCGCCAGCAGCCACGGGACTAGCGGGAGTAGGGACGAGCAGTACTTC. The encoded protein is CASSHGTSGSRDEQYF.

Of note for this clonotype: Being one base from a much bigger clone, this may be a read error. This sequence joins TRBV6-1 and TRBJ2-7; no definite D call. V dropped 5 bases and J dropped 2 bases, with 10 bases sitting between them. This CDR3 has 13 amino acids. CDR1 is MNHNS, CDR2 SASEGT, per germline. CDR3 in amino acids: CASSPPLAYEQYF. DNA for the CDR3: TGTGCCAGCAGTCCCCCATTGGCCTACGAGCAGTACTTC.

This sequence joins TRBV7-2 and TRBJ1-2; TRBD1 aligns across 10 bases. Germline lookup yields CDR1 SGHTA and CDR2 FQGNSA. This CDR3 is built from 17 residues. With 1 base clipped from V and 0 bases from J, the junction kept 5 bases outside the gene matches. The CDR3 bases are TGTGCCAGCAGCTTAGGTGGGACAGGGGCGTCTAACTATGGCTACACCTTC. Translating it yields CASSLGGTGASNYGYTF.

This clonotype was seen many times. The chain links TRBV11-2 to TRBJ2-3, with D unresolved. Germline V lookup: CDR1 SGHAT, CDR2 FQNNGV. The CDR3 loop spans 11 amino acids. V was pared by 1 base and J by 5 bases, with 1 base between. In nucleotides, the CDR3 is TGTGCCAGCAGCTTAGGAGATACGCAGTATTTT. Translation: CASSLGDTQYF.

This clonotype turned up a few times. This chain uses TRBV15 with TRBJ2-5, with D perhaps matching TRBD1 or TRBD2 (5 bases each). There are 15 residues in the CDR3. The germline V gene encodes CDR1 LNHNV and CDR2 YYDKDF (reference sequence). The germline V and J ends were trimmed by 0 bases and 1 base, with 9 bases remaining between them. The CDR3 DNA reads TGTGCCACCAGCAGAGATCGGGGCTTCCAAGAGACCCAGTACTTC. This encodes CATSRDRGFQETQYF.

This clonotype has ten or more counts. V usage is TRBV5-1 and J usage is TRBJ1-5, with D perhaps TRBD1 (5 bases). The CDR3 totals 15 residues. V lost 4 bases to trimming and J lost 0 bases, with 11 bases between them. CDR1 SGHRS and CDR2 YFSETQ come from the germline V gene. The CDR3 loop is CASSLRGDSNQPQHF. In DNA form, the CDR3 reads TGCGCCAGCAGCCTGCGGGGGGATAGCAATCAGCCCCAGCATTTT.

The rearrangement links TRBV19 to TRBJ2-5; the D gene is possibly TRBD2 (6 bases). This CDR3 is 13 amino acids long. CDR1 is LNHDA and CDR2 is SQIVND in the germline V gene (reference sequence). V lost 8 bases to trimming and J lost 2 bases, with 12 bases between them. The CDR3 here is CASEGGRQETQYF. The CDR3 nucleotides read TGTGCCAGTGAAGGAGGGCGGCAAGAGACCCAGTACTTC.

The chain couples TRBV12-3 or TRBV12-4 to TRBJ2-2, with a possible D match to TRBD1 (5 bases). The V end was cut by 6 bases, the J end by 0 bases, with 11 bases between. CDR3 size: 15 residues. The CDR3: CASRSKTANTGELFF. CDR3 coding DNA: TGTGCCAGCAGGTCTAAGACAGCGAACACCGGGGAGCTGTTTTTT.

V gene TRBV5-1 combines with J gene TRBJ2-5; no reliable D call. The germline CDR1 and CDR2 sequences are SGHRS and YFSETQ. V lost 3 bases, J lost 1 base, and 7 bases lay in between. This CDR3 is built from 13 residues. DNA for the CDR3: TGCGCCAGCAGCTCAGTAGGCCAAGAGACCCAGTACTTC. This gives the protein CASSSVGQETQYF.

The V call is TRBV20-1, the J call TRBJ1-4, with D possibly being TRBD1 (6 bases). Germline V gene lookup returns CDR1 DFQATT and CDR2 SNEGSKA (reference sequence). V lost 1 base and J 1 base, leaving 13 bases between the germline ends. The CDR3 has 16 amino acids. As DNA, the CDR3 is TGCAGTGCTAGAGTGGGGGCAGGGTTAACTAATGAAAAACTGTTTTTT. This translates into CSARVGAGLTNEKLFF.

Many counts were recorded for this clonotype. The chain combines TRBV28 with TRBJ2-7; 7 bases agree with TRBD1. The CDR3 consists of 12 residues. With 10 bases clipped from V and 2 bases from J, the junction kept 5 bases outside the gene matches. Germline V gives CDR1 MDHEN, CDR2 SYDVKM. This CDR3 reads CATGDSPYEQYF. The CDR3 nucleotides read TGTGCCACCGGGGACAGTCCCTACGAGCAGTACTTC.

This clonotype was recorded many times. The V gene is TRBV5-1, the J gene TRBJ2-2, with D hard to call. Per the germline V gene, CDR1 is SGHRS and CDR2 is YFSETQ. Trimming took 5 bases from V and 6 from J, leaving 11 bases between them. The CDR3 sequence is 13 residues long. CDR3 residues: CASSFPGAGELFF. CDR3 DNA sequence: TGCGCCAGCAGTTTCCCAGGCGCCGGGGAGCTGTTTTTT.

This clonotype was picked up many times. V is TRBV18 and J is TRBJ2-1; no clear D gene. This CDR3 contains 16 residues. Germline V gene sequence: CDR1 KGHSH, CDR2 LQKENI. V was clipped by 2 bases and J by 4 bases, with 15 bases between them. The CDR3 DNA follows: TGTGCCAGCTCACCAGGACGGATTTCCCCGTACAATGAGCAGTTCTTC. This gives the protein CASSPGRISPYNEQFF.